The clone carrying this T cell receptor beta chain was seen a few times. Its specificity is unknown. The sample belongs to a study of T cells after yellow fever vaccination. The ends were cut back, 10 bases at V and 1 base at J, with 13 bases in the middle. This CDR3 spans 13 amino acids. CDR1 and CDR2 (germline): ENHRY, SYGVKD. Template switching with 5'RACE generated the TCR cDNA and added a universal primer site and UMIs. TCRdb re-derived calls from the 5' RACE reads in MiXCR, one entry per CDR3 protein. The sample consists of approximately 300,000 distinct CDR3 sequences, approximately 7% of them appearing once. The study, taken as a whole, reports: CD4 and CD8 compartments shared a small share of clonotypes, likely from convergent recombination. It was the secondary response that reached its peak faster, day 5 versus 15, but it was weaker.

The sequence was obtained from a man aged 18 to 29 who received the YFV17D yellow fever vaccine. V is TRBV10-3 and J is TRBJ1-1; no clear D gene. Here the sequenced sample was PBMCs, taken approximately 40 days after the first yellow fever vaccination. The DNA for the CDR3 is TGTGCCACCTATACCCGTGGGAACACTGAAGCTTTCTTT. Its translation is CATYTRGNTEAFF.